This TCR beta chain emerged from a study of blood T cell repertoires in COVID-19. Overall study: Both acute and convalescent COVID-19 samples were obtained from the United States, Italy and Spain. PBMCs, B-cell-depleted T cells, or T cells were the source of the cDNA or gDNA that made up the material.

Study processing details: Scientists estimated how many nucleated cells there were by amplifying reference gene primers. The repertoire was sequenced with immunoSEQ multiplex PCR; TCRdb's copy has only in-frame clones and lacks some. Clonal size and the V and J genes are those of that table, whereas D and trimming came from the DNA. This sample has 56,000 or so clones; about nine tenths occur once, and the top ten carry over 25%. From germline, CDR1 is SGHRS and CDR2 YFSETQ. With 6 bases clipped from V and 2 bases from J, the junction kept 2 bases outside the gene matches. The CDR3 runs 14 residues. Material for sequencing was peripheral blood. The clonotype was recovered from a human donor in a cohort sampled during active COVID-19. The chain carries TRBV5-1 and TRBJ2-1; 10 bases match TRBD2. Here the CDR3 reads CASTSGGAYNEQFF. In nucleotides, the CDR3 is TGCGCCAGCACCAGCGGGGGGGCCTACAATGAGCAGTTCTTC. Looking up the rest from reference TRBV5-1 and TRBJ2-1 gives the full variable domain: KAGVTQTPRYLIKTRGQQVTLSCSPISGHRSVSWYQQTPGQGLQFLFEYFSETQRNKGNFPGRFSGRQFSNSRSEMNVSTLELGDSALYLCASTSGGAYNEQFFGPGTRLTVL.